Listed below are T cell receptor beta chains from one sample, sequenced in a study of blood T cell repertoires in COVID-19. Clones were sequenced by immunoSEQ multiplex PCR, and TCRdb holds only the in-frame ones, with some missing. Here the sample spans about 150,000 clones, around four fifths being singletons. The specimen sequenced was peripheral blood. The receptor set was obtained from a man aged 55 to 70 who had recovered from COVID-19. The CDR3 runs from the conserved cysteine through the conserved F or W. D genes are given only for firm matches. Size tells how often a clone was seen (once, few, many) or the class of an expanded clone, and some rows leave it out.

TRBJ2-5 | once | - | TRBV11-2 | TGTGCCAGCAGCTCCGGGACTTTGGGAGAGACCCAGTACTTC | CASSSGTLGETQYF
TRBJ2-1 | - | TRBD1 | TRBV4-3 | TGCGCCAGCAGCCCGGGACAGTACAATGAGCAGTTCTTC | CASSPGQYNEQFF
TRBJ1-1 | - | - | TRBV7-2 | TGTGCCAGCAGCTTAGCCAGGGGCACTGAAGCTTTCTTT | CASSLARGTEAFF
TRBJ1-2 | - | TRBD1 | TRBV6-6 | TGTGCCAGCAGTCTCCGGGACAGGGGTGCGGGGAAAAACTATGGCTACACCTTC | CASSLRDRGAGKNYGYTF
TRBJ1-4 | - | - | TRBV7-8 | TGTGCCAGCAGCTTAGCCGGAGGCATCCGCAAAAATGAAAAACTGTTTTTT | CASSLAGGIRKNEKLFF
TRBJ2-7 | - | - | TRBV7-2 | TGTGCCAGCAGCTCCGACTTCTCCGAGCAGTACTTC | CASSSDFSEQYF
TRBJ2-5 | - | TRBD1 | TRBV11-1 | TGTGCCAGCAGCATAGGACAGGCGGAGACCCAGTACTTC | CASSIGQAETQYF
TRBJ1-2 | - | - | TRBV5-6 | TGTGCCAGCAGCCTCTCCTATGGCTACACCTTC | CASSLSYGYTF
TRBJ1-3 | - | - | TRBV7-2 | TGTGCCAGCAGCCTACAGGGATCTGGAAACACCATATATTTT | CASSLQGSGNTIYF
TRBJ2-5 | - | - | TRBV21-1 | TGTGCCAGCAGCCAAACCGGGACAGGAAAAGAGACCCAGTACTTC | CASSQTGTGKETQYF
TRBJ2-2 | - | - | TRBV6-6 | TGTGCCAGCAGTTACGCCAGGGGATCGAACACCGGGGAGCTGTTTTTT | CASSYARGSNTGELFF
TRBJ1-3 | - | - | TRBV27 | TGTGCCAGCAGGACAGGATCGGGAAACACCATATATTTT | CASRTGSGNTIYF
TRBJ1-1 | - | TRBD1 | TRBV10-3 | TGTGCCATCAGTTCGACAGGGGAGAACACTGAAGCTTTCTTT | CAISSTGENTEAFF
TRBJ2-7 | - | - | TRBV5-1 | TGCGCCAGCAGCACCTCGACGGGGGCCTACGAGCAGTACTTC | CASSTSTGAYEQYF
TRBJ2-2 | once | TRBD1 | TRBV10-3 | TGTGCCATCAGGGGGACCGGGACAGGGGGAAGGAACGGGGAGCTGTTTTTT | CAIRGTGTGGRNGELFF
TRBJ2-1 | - | - | TRBV5-4 | TGTGCCAGCAGTTTCGACTCCGATGAGCAGTTCTTC | CASSFDSDEQFF
TRBJ1-5 | once | - | TRBV18 | TGTGCCAGCTCAGAACAGGAAAGCAATCAGCCCCAGCATTTT | CASSEQESNQPQHF
TRBJ1-1 | - | - | TRBV19 | TGTGCCAGTACCGGGACGGCGGGGCGGGCTTTCTTT | CASTGTAGRAFF
TRBJ1-3 | - | TRBD1 | TRBV18 | TGTGCCAGCTCCGGGACAGGCTCTGGAAACACCATATATTTT | CASSGTGSGNTIYF
TRBJ1-1 | - | TRBD1 | TRBV4-3 | TGCGCCAGCAGCCAACTTATAACAGGGGTCGACACTGAAGCTTTCTTT | CASSQLITGVDTEAFF
TRBJ2-1 | - | - | TRBV19 | TGTGCCAGTAGTATAAAGCGAGGAGGGCAGTTCTTC | CASSIKRGGQFF
TRBJ2-5 | - | TRBD1 | TRBV7-3 | TGTGCCAGCAGCTCGGGACAGGGGGCTTCAGAGACCCAGTACTTC | CASSSGQGASETQYF
TRBJ1-1 | - | TRBD1 | TRBV2 | TGTGCCAGCAGTGGACAGGGCATGAACACTGAAGCTTTCTTT | CASSGQGMNTEAFF
TRBJ1-1 | - | - | TRBV28 | TGTGCCAGCAGTTTAGTACAGGTCATGAACACTGAAGCTTTCTTT | CASSLVQVMNTEAFF
TRBJ2-2 | once | - | TRBV28 | TGTGCCAGCAGCCGCTCTCGAGGGAGCACCGGGGAGCTGTTTTTT | CASSRSRGSTGELFF
TRBJ1-1 | once | TRBD1 | TRBV7-2 | TGTGCCAGCAGCTCACAGGGGGCCCGGAGCACTGAAGCTTTCTTT | CASSSQGARSTEAFF
TRBJ2-7 | - | - | TRBV5-6 | TGTGCCAGCAGCTTGGCTTCAAGGGGGACCTACGAGCAGTACTTC | CASSLASRGTYEQYF